The 3 T cell receptor beta chains below come from one sample, sequenced in a study of OX40 agonist ivuxolimab in advanced cancers. Libraries came from the immunoSEQ multiplex PCR assay. Held by TCRdb, this immuneACCESS table contains in-frame sequences only and omits some clones. Under half of the omission traces to an unresolved V gene where checked; the cause of the rest is unknown. Recorded for this sample are 90,000 or so clones; around 91% of them occurred a single time. The top ten hold over 0.7% of the sample. The source was CD4+ or CD8+ T cells sorted from blood, collected in a trial of the OX40 agonist ivuxolimab. These receptor sequences come from an adult with an advanced solid tumor such as melanoma, head and neck, liver or kidney cancer.

This sequence joins TRBV19 and TRBJ2-7; D ambiguous. The CDR3 covers 13 residues. V shed 5 bases and J shed 1 base, with 9 bases lying between them. CDR1 LNHDA and CDR2 SQIVND come from the germline V gene (reference sequence). CDR3 region: CASSEAVSYEQYF. CDR3 bases: TGTGCCAGTAGTGAGGCGGTATCCTACGAGCAGTACTTC.

This clone came up a few times. The chain uses TRBV4-1 and TRBJ1-1; tentatively, D is TRBD1 (6 bases). The germline V and J ends were trimmed by 0 bases and 3 bases, with 8 bases remaining between them. This CDR3 spans 14 amino acids. Germline V gene lookup returns CDR1 MGHRA and CDR2 YSYEKL. The DNA of the CDR3 is TGCGCCAGCAGCCAAGACCCAGGGGACACTGAAGCTTTCTTT. Its protein is CASSQDPGDTEAFF.

This sequence joins TRBV6-5 and TRBJ1-5; D is uncertain. The CDR3 has 13 residues. Germline lookup yields CDR1 MNHEY and CDR2 SVGAGI. CDR3 DNA sequence: TGTGGCGCGGGCAGATCTAGCAATCAGCCCCAGCATTTT. Translating it yields CGAGRSSNQPQHF.